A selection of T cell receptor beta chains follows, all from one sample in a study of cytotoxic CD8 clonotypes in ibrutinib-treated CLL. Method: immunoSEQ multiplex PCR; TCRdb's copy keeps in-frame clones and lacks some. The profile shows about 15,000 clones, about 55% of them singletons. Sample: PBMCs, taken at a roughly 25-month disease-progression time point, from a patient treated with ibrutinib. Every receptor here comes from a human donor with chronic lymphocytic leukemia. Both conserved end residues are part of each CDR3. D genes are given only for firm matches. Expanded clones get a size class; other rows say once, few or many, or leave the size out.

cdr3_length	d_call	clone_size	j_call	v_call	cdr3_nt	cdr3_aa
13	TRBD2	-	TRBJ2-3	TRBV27	TGTGCCAGCAGGATCGGGGGGGCAGATACGCAGTATTTT	CASRIGGADTQYF
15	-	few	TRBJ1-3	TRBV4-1	TGCGCCAGCAGCCACCATGGGGGGCGAGGAAACACCATATATTTT	CASSHHGGRGNTIYF
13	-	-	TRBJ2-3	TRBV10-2	TGCGCCAGCAACTACGCTAGAACAGATACGCAGTATTTT	CASNYARTDTQYF
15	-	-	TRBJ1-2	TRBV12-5	TGTGCTAGTGGTTTGGTAAGAGGTCCTGACTATGGCTACACCTTC	CASGLVRGPDYGYTF
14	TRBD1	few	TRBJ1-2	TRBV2	TGTGCCAGCAGTGATAGGGACAGGGCCTATGGCTACACCTTC	CASSDRDRAYGYTF
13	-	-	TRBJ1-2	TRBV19	TGTGCCAGTAAGCGGGACCAGTACTATGGCTACACCTTC	CASKRDQYYGYTF
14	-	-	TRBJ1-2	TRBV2	TGTGCCAGCAGTGAACTCCAGGCGCCTTATGGCTACACCTTC	CASSELQAPYGYTF
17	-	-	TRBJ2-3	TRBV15	TGTGCCACCAGCCGTGGAAGCGGCAGCGCCCACACAGATACGCAGTATTTT	CATSRGSGSAHTDTQYF
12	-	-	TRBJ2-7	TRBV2	TGTGCCAGCAGTCTGAGGTTCGGCGAGCAGTACTTC	CASSLRFGEQYF
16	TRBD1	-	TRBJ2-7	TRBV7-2	TGTGCCAGCAGCTTATTAGGGGGCCACAGCTCCTACGAGCAGTACTTC	CASSLLGGHSSYEQYF
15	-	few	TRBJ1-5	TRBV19	TGTGCCAGTAGTCAGGCAGGGTGGGGTAATCAGCCCCAGCATTTT	CASSQAGWGNQPQHF
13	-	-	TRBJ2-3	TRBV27	TGTGCCAGCATCAACTTTGTCACAGATACGCAGTATTTT	CASINFVTDTQYF
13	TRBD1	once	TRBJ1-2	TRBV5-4	TGTGCCAGCAGCCTTGACAGGGGGTATGGCTACACCTTC	CASSLDRGYGYTF
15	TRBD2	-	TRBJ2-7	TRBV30	TGTGCCTGGAGTGTACGGGGGGGCCTAGCTAGTGAGCAGTACTTC	CAWSVRGGLASEQYF
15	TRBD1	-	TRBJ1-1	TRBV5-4	TGTGCCAGCAGCGGTGACAGGGGAGGGGACACTGAAGCTTTCTTT	CASSGDRGGDTEAFF
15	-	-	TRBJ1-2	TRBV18	TGTGCCAGCTCACCCACCCCCGGGGAGAACTATGGCTACACCTTC	CASSPTPGENYGYTF
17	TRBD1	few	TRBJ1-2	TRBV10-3	TGTGCCATCAGTGAGTCCGGGGACAGGGGGCTTAACTATGGCTACACCTTC	CAISESGDRGLNYGYTF
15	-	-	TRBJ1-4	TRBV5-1	TGCGCCAGCAGCTTGGAGCCAGGGGTAAACGAAAAACTGTTTTTT	CASSLEPGVNEKLFF
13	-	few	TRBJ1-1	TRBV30	TGTGCCTGGAGCAAACAGGGGAACACTGAAGCTTTCTTT	CAWSKQGNTEAFF
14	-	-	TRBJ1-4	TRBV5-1	TGCGCCAGCAGCTTCTCGCGGAGCAATGAAAAACTGTTTTTT	CASSFSRSNEKLFF
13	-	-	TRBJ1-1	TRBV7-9	TGTGCCAGCAGCTTAGAGGCGAACACTGAAGCTTTCTTT	CASSLEANTEAFF
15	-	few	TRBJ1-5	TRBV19	TGTGCCAGTAGTACGTTCACCGGGACACATCAGCCCCAGCATTTT	CASSTFTGTHQPQHF
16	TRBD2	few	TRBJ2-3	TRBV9	TGTGCCAGCAGCCCCGCGGTAGCGGGGGGGAAAACGACGCAGTATTTT	CASSPAVAGGKTTQYF
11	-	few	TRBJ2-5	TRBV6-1	TGTGCCAGCAGTGGTACGGGGACCCAGTACTTC	CASSGTGTQYF
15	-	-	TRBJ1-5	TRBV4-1	TGCGCCAGCAAGGACCAGACAAACGGGGATCAGCCCCAGCATTTT	CASKDQTNGDQPQHF
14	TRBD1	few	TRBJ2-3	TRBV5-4	TGTGCCAGCAGCTGGGACAGCGACACAGATACGCAGTATTTT	CASSWDSDTDTQYF
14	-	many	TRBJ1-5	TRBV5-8	TGTGCCAGCAGCTTGGCGGGCAGGGACCAGCCCCAGCATTTT	CASSLAGRDQPQHF